This T cell receptor (beta chain) was sequenced during a study of cytomegalovirus exposure and HLA in healthy donors. As regards this clone: What it binds is unknown.

The study's findings and limits: Most subjects had HLA-A and HLA-B alleles reportedly predicted accurately by TCR beta sequences. Later analysis revealed greater clonal expansion in HLA-associated TCR beta chains than in equally common others.

It was with 60 Vbeta and 13 Jbeta primers that the PCR ran. Using immunoSEQ multiplex PCR, the repertoire was profiled, and TCRdb retains in-frame clones only, with some absent. The sample consists of approximately 160,000 clones, roughly four fifths of them appearing once. The V gene end was trimmed by 7 bases and the J gene end by 1 base; junction bases not matched to a gene: 6. The germline gives CDR1 SNHLY, CDR2 FYNNEI. The CDR3 consists of 15 residues. The specimen was PBMCs. The clonotype was recovered from a woman in her thirties or forties in good health and CMV-seronegative. The chain is built from TRBV2 and TRBJ2-3, with 9 bases lining up with TRBD2. The CDR3 DNA follows: TGTGCCAGCACGATAGCGGGAGTCGGCACAGATACGCAGTATTTT. This translates into CASTIAGVGTDTQYF.